This T cell receptor beta chain was captured in a study of cytomegalovirus exposure and HLA in healthy donors. Study results and limitations: Other equally common chains were less clonally expanded than HLA-associated TCR beta chains, a later analysis showed. Later work found most CMV-associated TCR beta chains apparently HLA-restricted. The study listed 150 to 200 cytomegalovirus-associated TCR beta chains.

This CDR3 is built from 14 residues. Germline CDR1 reads MGHDK; CDR2 reads SYGVNS. After removal of 7 bases from V and 2 bases from J, the junction contained 7 bases not matched to a gene. PCR used 60 Vbeta primers and 13 Jbeta primers. Sequencing was performed with immunoSEQ multiplex PCR; in TCRdb, only in-frame clones are kept and a portion is missing. The sample contains about 97,000 clones, roughly four fifths of which appear only once. As concerns this clone: The antigen is not known.

This TCR was sampled from a man aged 35 to 55 in good health and CMV-seropositive. The rearrangement joins TRBV25-1 to TRBJ1-1, with 7 bases that match TRBD1. The source material was PBMCs. DNA for the CDR3: TGTGCCAGCACCCGGACAGGATCTAACACTGAAGCTTTCTTT. As protein: CASTRTGSNTEAFF. The full variable domain, completed using reference TRBV25-1 and TRBJ1-1, is EADIYQTPRYLVIGTGKKITLECSQTMGHDKMYWYQQDPGMELHLIHYSYGVNSTEKGDLSSESTVSRIRTEHFPLTLESARPSHTSQYLCASTRTGSNTEAFFGQGTRLTVV.